The 32 T cell receptor beta chains presented below share a single source sample, sequenced in a study of OX40 agonist ivuxolimab in advanced cancers. TCRdb's table, derived via immunoSEQ multiplex PCR, lists solely in-frame clones and lacks some. The top ten hold around 20% of the sample, which has about 30,000 clones, 80% to 85% seen once. The sequencing here drew on CD4+ or CD8+ T cells sorted from blood, taken in a trial of the OX40 agonist ivuxolimab. The source of these receptors is an adult with an advanced solid tumor such as melanoma, head and neck, liver or kidney cancer.

This clone turned up a few times. The V gene is TRBV19, the J gene TRBJ2-7; D is perhaps TRBD1 (5 bases). The germline V gene has CDR1 LNHDA and CDR2 SQIVND (reference sequence). CDR3 size: 15 residues. Trimming took 1 base from V and 2 from J, leaving 12 bases between them. For the CDR3, the DNA is TGTGCCAGTAGTATAGGTGACAGCGAGGCCTACGAGCAGTACTTC. Its translation is CASSIGDSEAYEQYF.

V is TRBV19 and J is TRBJ1-5; no definite D call. Germline loops: CDR1 LNHDA, CDR2 SQIVND (reference sequence). CDR3 size: 12 residues. Deletions cut 4 bases from V and 9 bases from J, with 10 bases between. Written as DNA, the CDR3 is TGTGCCAGTAGTACGGGTAACACGCCCCAGCATTTT. Translation: CASSTGNTPQHF.

This chain links TRBV2 with TRBJ2-7; TRBD1 matches at 10 bases. Germline assignment: CDR1 SNHLY and CDR2 FYNNEI. The ends lost 9 bases at V and 2 bases at J; junction bases unmatched: 10. This CDR3 spans 15 amino acids. The CDR3 reads CASIPRDRGPYEQYF. In DNA, the CDR3 is TGTGCCAGTATACCCCGGGACAGGGGACCCTACGAGCAGTACTTC.

The chain carries TRBV9 and TRBJ1-1; D is unresolved. Germline CDR1 is SGDLS and CDR2 is YYNGEE. V was trimmed by 0 bases and J by 9 bases, leaving 9 bases between them. The CDR3 contains 12 residues. The CDR3: CASSVGPGKAFF. The CDR3 DNA reads TGTGCCAGCAGCGTAGGACCTGGAAAAGCTTTCTTT.

The rearrangement uses TRBV30 and TRBJ2-5; 11 nucleotides line up with TRBD1. V was clipped by 2 bases and J by 4 bases; unmatched bases: 3. Per germline, CDR1 GTSNPN and CDR2 SVGIG (reference sequence). The CDR3 is 14 residues long. The CDR3 protein is CAWSRDRGGETQYF. Written as DNA, the CDR3 is TGTGCCTGGAGTCGGGACAGGGGGGGAGAGACCCAGTACTTC.

The J gene is TRBJ2-3, the V gene TRBV7-3; 8 bases are shared with TRBD2. V lost 2 bases to trimming and J lost 1 base; unmatched junction nucleotides: 2. This CDR3 region has 15 residues. Per the germline V gene, CDR1 is SGHTA and CDR2 is FQGTGA. The CDR3 reads CASSLGLAGTDTQYF. CDR3 sequence (DNA): TGTGCCAGCAGCTTAGGACTAGCAGGCACAGATACGCAGTATTTT.

The V call is TRBV4-1, the J call TRBJ1-2; TRBD1 might be the D (6 bases). Per the germline V gene, CDR1 is MGHRA and CDR2 is YSYEKL. V lost 0 bases and J lost 6, with 14 bases in between. The CDR3 extends over 15 amino acids. The CDR3, as DNA: TGCGCCAGCAGCCAAGAATGGCAGGGGAATAATGGCTACACCTTC. Its translation: CASSQEWQGNNGYTF.

CDR3 sequence reads: CASSQAGSFRDTQYF. The CDR3 DNA is TGTGCCAGCAGTCAAGCGGGAAGCTTTAGAGATACGCAGTATTTT. The chain links TRBV7-9 to TRBJ2-3; TRBD2 matches at 7 bases. CDR3 length: 15 residues. J gave up 5 bases and V 6 bases, and 11 bases lay outside the gene matches. The germline gives CDR1 SEHNR, CDR2 FQNEAQ (reference sequence).

This rearrangement joins TRBV19 to TRBJ2-7; D possibly corresponds to TRBD1 (6 bases). Trimming left V 1 base short and J 1 base short, with 11 bases between. The CDR3 length is 15 residues. CDR1 is LNHDA, CDR2 SQIVND, per germline (reference sequence). The CDR3 reads CASSIGAGASYEQYF. The DNA of the CDR3 is TGTGCCAGTAGTATAGGGGCAGGGGCATCCTACGAGCAGTACTTC. The full variable domain, its missing parts supplied by reference TRBV19 and TRBJ2-7, is DGGITQSPKYLFRKEGQNVTLSCEQNLNHDAMYWYRQDPGQGLRLIYYSQIVNDFQKGDIAEGYSVSREKKESFPLTVTSAQKNPTAFYLCASSIGAGASYEQYFGPGTRLTVT.

This clone appeared a single time. This chain joins TRBV5-6 and TRBJ1-4; unclear D gene. The V gene lost 5 bases and the J gene lost 3 bases, with 14 bases spanning the gap. Per germline, CDR1 SGHDT and CDR2 YYEEEE. The CDR3 consists of 15 residues. CDR3 nucleotide sequence: TGTGCCAGCAGAGATTCCCTAGCCCCTAATGAAAAACTGTTTTTT. This codes for CASRDSLAPNEKLFF.

This clone was seen a single time. This chain connects TRBV11-2 to TRBJ2-7; D assignment may be TRBD1 or TRBD2 (6 bases each). Germline V lookup: CDR1 SGHAT, CDR2 FQNNGV. The CDR3 spans 15 residues. V was shortened by 1 base and J by 0 bases, with 10 bases between the two germline ends. CDR3 amino acids: CASSLAGASSYEQYF. CDR3 coding DNA: TGTGCCAGCAGCTTAGCGGGGGCCAGCTCCTACGAGCAGTACTTC. The full variable domain, its missing parts supplied by reference TRBV11-2 and TRBJ2-7, is EAGVAQSPRYKIIEKRQSVAFWCNPISGHATLYWYQQILGQGPKLLIQFQNNGVVDDSQLPKDRFSAERLKGVDSTLKIQPAKLEDSAVYLCASSLAGASSYEQYFGPGTRLTVT.

This clone was seen only a few times. The V and J genes are TRBV6-4 and TRBJ2-3, with TRBD1 matching over 10 bases. Germline CDR1 reads MRHNA; CDR2 reads SNTAGT. The CDR3 has 15 residues. The V segment lost 0 bases and the J segment 4 bases; nucleotides outside the gene matches: 1. CDR3 residues: CASSDSTGGADTQYF. The CDR3 DNA reads as TGTGCCAGCAGTGACTCGACAGGGGGCGCAGATACGCAGTATTTT.

The chain combines TRBV27 with TRBJ2-1, with D perhaps TRBD2 (5 bases). This CDR3 spans 12 amino acids. CDR1 is MNHEY and CDR2 is SMNVEV in the germline V gene (reference sequence). V was pared by 7 bases and J by 4 bases, with 8 bases between. The CDR3 loop reads CASTGLYNEQFF. The CDR3 bases are TGTGCCAGCACCGGACTTTACAATGAGCAGTTCTTC.

This clone occurred many times. The J gene is TRBJ2-7, the V gene TRBV6-1, with a tentative D call TRBD2 (5 bases). V lost 5 bases, J lost 4 bases, and 12 bases lay in between. Germline CDR1 reads MNHNS; CDR2 reads SASEGT. The length of the CDR3 is 13 residues. CDR3 protein: CASSPRGSYEQYF. The CDR3 nucleotides are TGTGCCAGCAGTCCCCGGGGATCTTACGAGCAGTACTTC.

The chain is built from TRBV6-5 and TRBJ2-1; 7 nucleotides line up with TRBD2. Germline-derived CDR1 and CDR2 are MNHEY and SVGAGI. V gave up 2 bases and J gave up 3 bases; unmatched junction bases: 1. The CDR3 contains 14 residues. CDR3 in amino acids: CASSYERGYNEQFF. CDR3 nucleotides: TGTGCCAGCAGTTACGAGCGGGGCTACAATGAGCAGTTCTTC.

The V call is TRBV9, the J call TRBJ2-1, with D unclear. The CDR3 spans 13 residues. Germline assignment: CDR1 SGDLS and CDR2 YYNGEE. V lost 3 bases to trimming and J lost 9 bases, with 13 bases between them. The CDR3 DNA sequence: TGTGCCAGCAGCGCTCCCCCAGCACTTGAGCAGTTCTTC. Amino acid sequence: CASSAPPALEQFF.

Many counts were recorded for this clone. The CDR3 region has the DNA TGCAGTGCCCCCAGGGGCACTGAAGCTTTCTTT. Translated: CSAPRGTEAFF. J is TRBJ1-1 and V is TRBV20-1; D possibly corresponds to TRBD1 (6 bases). Trimming left V 6 bases short and J 4 bases short, with 9 bases between. In germline, CDR1 is DFQATT, CDR2 SNEGSKA (reference sequence). The length of the CDR3 is 11 residues.

The J gene is TRBJ2-3, the V gene TRBV4-2; D gene uncertain. Per the germline V gene, CDR1 is LGHNA and CDR2 is YNFKEQ. Trimming took 4 bases from V and 4 from J, leaving 12 bases between them. The CDR3 is 14 residues long. CDR3 bases: TGTGCCAGCAGCCTATTTAGGTCTCCAGATACGCAGTATTTT. Translation gives CASSLFRSPDTQYF.

The V gene is TRBV5-1, the J gene TRBJ1-1; D remains ambiguous. Germline CDR1 SGHRS, CDR2 YFSETQ. The CDR3 has 12 residues. V was pared by 3 bases and J by 6 bases, with 9 bases between. The chain's CDR3 is CASSSLRAEAFF. CDR3 DNA: TGCGCCAGCAGCTCCTTACGGGCTGAAGCTTTCTTT.

Remarks on this clone: This likely reflects a read error, since a far larger clone is one base away. The V call is TRBV5-8, the J call TRBJ2-5; 10 bases are shared with TRBD2. This CDR3 region has 15 residues. The junction had 4 bases not matched to a gene; V was cut back by 4 bases and J by 1 base. Per the germline V gene, CDR1 is SGHTS and CDR2 is YDEGEE. The CDR3 protein is CASSQERGGQETQYF. Written as DNA, the CDR3 is TGTGCCAGCAGCCAAGAGCGGGGGGGCCAAGAGACCCAGTACTTC.

The CDR3 loop is CSVQRLLGGYTF. The CDR3 region has the DNA TGCAGCGTCCAAAGGCTGCTTGGGGGCTACACCTTC. The chain recombines TRBV29-1 with TRBJ1-2; D remains unclear. The germline CDR1 and CDR2 sequences are SQVTM and ANQGSEA. The CDR3 spans 12 residues. Trimming cost V 6 bases and J 8 bases, with 16 bases left between them.

The chain carries TRBV6-5 and TRBJ1-2, with D uncertain. Trimming took 2 bases from V and 8 from J, leaving 18 bases between them. CDR3 size: 15 residues. Germline assignment: CDR1 MNHEY and CDR2 SVGAGI. The CDR3 region has the DNA TGTGCCAGCAGTTACGACCAAAAGGGTCCCCTCGGCTACACCTTC. Translating gives CASSYDQKGPLGYTF.

The CDR3 spells CASSLSLAGALSYNEQFF. The CDR3 coding sequence is TGTGCCAGCAGTTTATCACTAGCGGGGGCGCTCTCCTACAATGAGCAGTTCTTC. The chain has TRBV28 and TRBJ2-1; 11 nucleotides line up with TRBD2. The CDR3 sequence is 18 residues long. V shed 1 base, J shed 0 bases, and the junction held 5 bases outside the gene matches. CDR1 is MDHEN and CDR2 is SYDVKM in the germline V gene.

This clone was detected once. The chain is built from TRBV5-4 and TRBJ1-2; D ambiguous. Trimming stripped 1 base from V and 0 bases from J, with 10 bases between. Germline values: CDR1 SGHNT, CDR2 YYREEE (reference sequence). This CDR3 has 15 amino acids. The CDR3 loop reads CASSLPGGANYGYTF. CDR3 in DNA: TGTGCCAGCAGCTTGCCCGGCGGAGCTAACTATGGCTACACCTTC.

The chain uses TRBV14 and TRBJ2-2; TRBD2 matches 12 bases. This CDR3 is 16 amino acids long. Germline V gene sequence: CDR1 SGHDN, CDR2 FVKESK. V lost 1 base, J lost 4 bases, and 1 base stayed unmatched. The CDR3 spells CASSQGGLAGTGELFF. In nucleotides, the CDR3 is TGTGCCAGCAGCCAAGGGGGACTAGCGGGCACCGGGGAGCTGTTTTTT.

This CDR3 reads CASRSSGRASYEQYF. The CDR3 region has the DNA TGTGCCAGCAGATCTAGCGGGAGAGCATCCTACGAGCAGTACTTC. This sequence joins TRBV5-3 and TRBJ2-7, with 10 bases that match TRBD2. TRBV5-3 is classed as an ORF, of uncertain function. With V trimmed by 8 bases and J by 1 base, 9 bases remained unmatched. The CDR3 covers 15 residues.

The CDR3 DNA sequence: TGTGCCAGTACCCAACCGGGACTAGCGGGGCCCTCTGGATCCTACAATGAGCAGTTCTTC. Amino acid sequence: CASTQPGLAGPSGSYNEQFF. The J gene is TRBJ2-1, the V gene TRBV19, with 13 bases that match TRBD2. CDR3 length: 20 residues. Unmatched junction bases numbered 16, after V lost 7 bases and J lost 1 base. In germline, CDR1 is LNHDA, CDR2 SQIVND (reference sequence).

This clone was observed a few times. The chain recombines TRBV6-1 with TRBJ2-3, with D perhaps TRBD1 or TRBD2 (5 bases each). This CDR3 has 13 residues. In germline, CDR1 is MNHNS, CDR2 SASEGT. Trimming took 5 bases from V and 10 from J, leaving 16 bases between them. The CDR3 is CASSYGSGGSQYF. The CDR3 DNA sequence: TGTGCCAGCAGTTATGGGTCTGGGGGATCGCAGTATTTT.

This chain links TRBV4-1 with TRBJ2-7, with 7 bases identical to TRBD1. CDR1 MGHRA and CDR2 YSYEKL come from the germline V gene. The V and J ends lost 1 base and 4 bases, in that order; junction bases with no gene match: 7. The CDR3 totals 15 residues. The CDR3 is CASSQVTGEAYEQYF. The DNA for the CDR3 is TGCGCCAGCAGCCAAGTAACAGGGGAAGCATACGAGCAGTACTTC.

The chain employs TRBV27 and TRBJ1-2; D perhaps matches TRBD1 (5 bases). This CDR3 has 13 amino acids. Looked up from germline, CDR1 is MNHEY and CDR2 is SMNVEV (reference sequence). Trimming took off 4 bases at V and 6 bases at J, with 12 bases between the two ends. The chain's CDR3 is CASSSGPHDGYTF. The CDR3 DNA is TGTGCCAGCAGTTCGGGACCACACGATGGCTACACCTTC.

V usage is TRBV21-1 and J usage is TRBJ2-7. TRBV21-1 has pseudogene status. The CDR3 sequence is 11 residues long. The CDR3 DNA reads as TGTGCCAGCAGCAAAGCCTACGAGCAGTACTTC. Translation gives CASSKAYEQYF.

The gene calls are TRBV2 and TRBJ1-6, with D uncertain. V was clipped by 2 bases and J by 9 bases, with 14 bases between them. The CDR3 is 15 residues long. Germline V gene sequence: CDR1 SNHLY, CDR2 FYNNEI. Written as DNA, the CDR3 is TGTGCCAGCAGTGAACGGTCCCGGACCCTTTCACCCCTCCACTTT. It is translated as CASSERSRTLSPLHF.